A selection of T cell receptor beta chains follows, all from one sample in a study of blood T cell repertoires in COVID-19. Profiling relied on immunoSEQ multiplex PCR, and the TCRdb table lists in-frame clones only, not all of them. The sample lists a few hundred thousand clones, approximately 80% occurring once. Sequenced input: peripheral blood. Receptors originate from a woman older than 75 with acute or convalescent COVID-19. CDR3s include the opening cysteine and the closing phenylalanine or tryptophan. A D gene is named only where the DNA matches it firmly.

cdr3_nt | cdr3_aa | j_call | d_call | v_call
TGTGCCAGCAGCTCCCTGGACAGGGTTTCTGGACCCCTCCACTTT | CASSSLDRVSGPLHF | TRBJ1-6 | TRBD1 | TRBV9
TGTGCCAGCTCACCCGGACAGGGGTATCGAAATGAGCAGTTCTTC | CASSPGQGYRNEQFF | TRBJ2-1 | TRBD1 | TRBV18
TGTGCCAGCAGCTACACATCAACTAATGAAAAACTGTTTTTT | CASSYTSTNEKLFF | TRBJ1-4 | - | TRBV5-5
TGTGCCAGCAGCCTCGGACAGGGAGGGTCATATTTTGAAAAACTGTTTTTT | CASSLGQGGSYFEKLFF | TRBJ1-4 | TRBD1 | TRBV5-5
TGTGCCAGCAGTGTTGTCAGGGGGGTCGGCACTGAAGCTTTCTTT | CASSVVRGVGTEAFF | TRBJ1-1 | TRBD1 | TRBV2
TGTGCCAGTTCCCAAGCGTCGGGGGGAGGTTACGAGCAGTACTTC | CASSQASGGGYEQYF | TRBJ2-7 | TRBD2 | TRBV19
TGTGCCAGCAGAGAGACAGGGGTCCAAGCTTTCTTT | CASRETGVQAFF | TRBJ1-1 | TRBD1 | TRBV2
TGTGCCAGCAGCGCGACTAGCGGCTCCTACAATGAGCAGTTCTTC | CASSATSGSYNEQFF | TRBJ2-1 | TRBD2 | TRBV7-9
TGTGCCAGCTCAGGATATTCTGGGCCCAGCAATCAGCCCCAGCATTTT | CASSGYSGPSNQPQHF | TRBJ1-5 | - | TRBV18
TGTGCCAGCAGTGAAGGACGACTTAGCGGGAGTCTGGATACGCAGTATTTT | CASSEGRLSGSLDTQYF | TRBJ2-3 | TRBD2 | TRBV6-1